These 15 T cell receptor beta chains came from one sample sequenced in a study of blood T cell repertoires in COVID-19. Here immunoSEQ multiplex PCR was the method, and the copy in TCRdb shows in-frame clones only, minus some. The sample contains about 160,000 clones, roughly 87% of which appear only once. The material sequenced was PBMCs or T cells enriched from blood (not recorded which). Source of these receptors: a woman in her forties or fifties who had recovered from COVID-19.

The rearrangement joins TRBV5-1 to TRBJ1-1; a possible D gene is TRBD1 (5 bases). Germline values: CDR1 SGHRS, CDR2 YFSETQ. The V gene lost 0 bases and the J gene lost 0 bases, with 9 bases spanning the gap. The CDR3 runs to 15 residues. The CDR3: CASSLVAGMNTEAFF. As DNA, the CDR3 is TGCGCCAGCAGCTTGGTTGCAGGGATGAACACTGAAGCTTTCTTT.

The chain couples TRBV4-1 to TRBJ1-5, with a possible D match to TRBD1 (6 bases). Trimming left V 4 bases short and J 3 bases short, with 10 bases between. The CDR3 has 14 amino acids. CDR1 is MGHRA, CDR2 YSYEKL, per germline. This CDR3 reads CASSPQGFNQPQHF. The CDR3 DNA reads TGCGCCAGCAGCCCCCAGGGGTTCAATCAGCCCCAGCATTTT.

The DNA for the CDR3 is TGTGCCTGGTCTAAAAACAGGGCTGTCAACACCGGGGAGCTGTTTTTT. The encoded protein is CAWSKNRAVNTGELFF. V usage is TRBV30 and J usage is TRBJ2-2; D is perhaps TRBD1 (6 bases). This CDR3 is 16 amino acids long. CDR1 and CDR2 from the germline V gene are GTSNPN and SVGIG (reference sequence). V was shortened by 5 bases and J by 2 bases, with 18 bases between the two germline ends.

The V call is TRBV6-6, the J call TRBJ2-5; TRBD1 matches 11 bases. CDR1 is MNHNY, CDR2 SVGAGI, per germline (reference sequence). The V gene end was trimmed by 2 bases and the J gene end by 5 bases; junction bases not matched to a gene: 4. The CDR3 is made up of 15 amino acids. The CDR3 reads CASSYGGQGAETQYF. CDR3 coding DNA: TGTGCCAGCAGTTACGGCGGACAGGGGGCTGAGACCCAGTACTTC.

Notes on this clone: Different DNA sequences within this sample yield the same CDR3. The genes are TRBV18 and TRBJ1-2; 7 nucleotides match TRBD1. Trimming took 5 bases from V and 8 from J; bases not matched to a gene: 8. Germline assignment: CDR1 KGHSH and CDR2 LQKENI. The CDR3 is made up of 13 amino acids. For the CDR3, the DNA is TGTGCCAGCTCAGCAACAGGGGCTGACGGCTACACCTTC. It codes for CASSATGADGYTF.

V usage is TRBV6-4 and J usage is TRBJ2-7; D possibly corresponds to TRBD2 (6 bases). CDR3 size: 18 residues. The V end lost 2 bases, the J end lost 2 bases, and 22 bases lay between the germline ends. Germline V lookup: CDR1 MRHNA, CDR2 SNTAGT. The CDR3 is CASSDLIVGSSEAYEQYF. Here the CDR3 DNA reads TGTGCCAGCAGTGACCTGATTGTTGGGTCTAGCGAAGCCTACGAGCAGTACTTC.

V gene TRBV7-8 combines with J gene TRBJ1-1, with 10 positions matching TRBD1. The germline gives CDR1 SGHVS, CDR2 FQNEAQ. Unmatched junction bases numbered 4, after V lost 3 bases and J lost 6 bases. CDR3 length: 14 amino acids. The CDR3 protein is CASSFQTGGAEAFF. The CDR3 DNA follows: TGTGCCAGCAGCTTCCAGACAGGGGGCGCTGAAGCTTTCTTT.

This sequence joins TRBV7-9 and TRBJ1-1, with TRBD1 matching over 8 bases. CDR3 size: 14 residues. After removal of 5 bases from V and 6 bases from J, the junction contained 8 bases not matched to a gene. Per germline, CDR1 SEHNR and CDR2 FQNEAQ (reference sequence). CDR3 amino acids: CASSPSDRAPEAFF. The CDR3 DNA reads as TGTGCCAGCAGCCCATCGGACAGGGCCCCTGAAGCTTTCTTT.

V gene TRBV28 combines with J gene TRBJ1-5; possibly TRBD1 for D (6 bases). Between the trimmed V and J ends, which lost 4 bases and 0 bases, there was a span of 10 bases. The CDR3 runs 15 residues. Germline V gene lookup returns CDR1 MDHEN and CDR2 SYDVKM. The CDR3 DNA follows: TGTGCCAGCAGTTATACAGGGTTTAGCAATCAGCCCCAGCATTTT. Its translation: CASSYTGFSNQPQHF.

The table lists this clone with a few counts. This chain uses TRBV25-1 with TRBJ2-3, with a possible D match to TRBD1 (6 bases). The germline V gene has CDR1 MGHDK and CDR2 SYGVNS. There are 16 residues in the CDR3. Trimming took 4 bases from V and 6 from J, leaving 20 bases between them. The CDR3 is CASSGAGTRGFDTQYF. The CDR3 bases are TGTGCCAGCAGTGGGGCCGGGACAAGGGGATTTGATACGCAGTATTTT.

This clone was observed a handful of times. The V and J genes are TRBV19 and TRBJ1-3, with D possibly being TRBD1 (5 bases). Germline V gene data show CDR1 as LNHDA and CDR2 as SQIVND (reference sequence). This CDR3 region has 13 residues. The ends were cut back, 5 bases at V and 2 bases at J, with 7 bases in the middle. In DNA, the CDR3 is TGTGCCAGTAGTGCGGGACCTGGAAACACCATATATTTT. It specifies CASSAGPGNTIYF.

This clone was detected only once. The chain uses TRBV28 and TRBJ1-5, with a weak D call TRBD1 (6 bases). The CDR3 length is 16 residues. Germline V gene lookup returns CDR1 MDHEN and CDR2 SYDVKM. Trimming left V 8 bases short and J 1 base short, with 18 bases between. The CDR3, as DNA: TGTGCCAGCCGCAGAGTGCGACAGGAGAGCAATCAGCCCCAGCATTTT. As protein: CASRRVRQESNQPQHF.

This chain connects TRBV11-2 to TRBJ1-5; D is possibly TRBD1 (6 bases). CDR3 length: 15 amino acids. The germline CDR1 and CDR2 sequences are SGHAT and FQNNGV. Between the trimmed V and J ends, which lost 4 bases and 5 bases, there was a span of 15 bases. CDR3 bases: TGTGCCAGCAGCTCCCAAACAGGGCCCTATCAGCCCCAGCATTTT. Protein sequence: CASSSQTGPYQPQHF.

J is TRBJ1-5 and V is TRBV19; maybe TRBD1 (5 bases). CDR3 length: 14 residues. V lost 9 bases, J lost 2 bases, and 14 bases lay in between. CDR1 and CDR2 from the germline V gene are LNHDA and SQIVND (reference sequence). The CDR3 spells CASGQGEGNQPQHF. The CDR3 nucleotides read TGTGCCAGCGGGCAGGGTGAGGGCAATCAGCCCCAGCATTTT.

For the CDR3, the DNA is TGTGCCACCTCTAGAGGAGGGAGTGAGACCCAGTACTTC. Its translation is CATSRGGSETQYF. The rearrangement joins TRBV24-1 to TRBJ2-5; D is perhaps TRBD2 (6 bases). Trimming removed 9 bases at V and 5 bases at J, with 15 bases between. The CDR3 is 13 amino acids. From germline, CDR1 is KGHDR and CDR2 SFDVKD.